This T cell receptor beta chain was found in a study of molecular identifiers for immune sequencing clone quantification. Study summary: Replicate RNA from approximately 20,000 or 98,000 naive CD8 T cells formed five aliquots; four were sequenced. Broader study findings: Clonotypes topping 20 RNA copies carried over 97% of effector molecules but under 1% of naive ones.

This clonotype has at least ten counts. Its target is unknown. Trimming took 5 bases from V and 2 from J, leaving 16 bases between them. The length of the CDR3 is 16 residues. Germline V gene lookup returns CDR1 MNHEY and CDR2 SMNVEV (reference sequence). With listed TCR primers and previously described methods, bulk TCR libraries were prepared. TCRdb analysed the PCR reads with MiXCR anew, one entry per CDR3 protein. The data show about 640,000 distinct CDR3 sequences, about 20% seen once. The genes are TRBV27 and TRBJ1-5; D not certain. This TCR came from a human donor in good health. Some libraries in this study had Jurkat cell RNA spiked in. The sequenced material came from naive CD8+ T cells from blood, with Jurkat cell RNA spiked in. Subset described: FACS-sorted CD8+CD4-CCR7+CD45RA+ naive T cells. CDR3 coding DNA: TGTGCCAGCAGTCCAACGTCGGTCGCCGGCAATCAGCCCCAGCATTTT. Amino acids: CASSPTSVAGNQPQHF.